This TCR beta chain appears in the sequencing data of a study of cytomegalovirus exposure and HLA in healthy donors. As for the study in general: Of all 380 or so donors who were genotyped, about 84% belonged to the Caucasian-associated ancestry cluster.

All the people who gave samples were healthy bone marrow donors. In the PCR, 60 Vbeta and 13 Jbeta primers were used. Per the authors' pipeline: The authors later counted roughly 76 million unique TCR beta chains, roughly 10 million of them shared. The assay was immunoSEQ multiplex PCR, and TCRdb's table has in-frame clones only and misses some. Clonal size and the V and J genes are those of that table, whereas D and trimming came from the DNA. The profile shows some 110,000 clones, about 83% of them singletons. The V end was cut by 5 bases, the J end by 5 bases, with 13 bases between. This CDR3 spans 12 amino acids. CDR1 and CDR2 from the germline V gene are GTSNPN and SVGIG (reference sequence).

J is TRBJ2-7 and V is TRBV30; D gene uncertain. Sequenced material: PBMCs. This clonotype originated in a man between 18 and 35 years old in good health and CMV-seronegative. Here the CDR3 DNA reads TGTGCCTGGGGCCCCTCATTCCACGAGCAGTACTTC. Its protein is CAWGPSFHEQYF.